This paragraph covers one T cell receptor beta chain sequence. The data belong to a study of blood T cell repertoires in COVID-19. How the authors handled the data: Estimation of nucleated cell counts relied on the amplification of reference gene primers. Some clones are missing from TCRdb's copy, which holds only in-frame ones; the method was immunoSEQ multiplex PCR. For V, J and clone size, that table is used; D and trimming come from the DNA. The table lists approximately 200,000 clones, about 88% of them singletons, with less than 3.5% in the top ten. The sequenced sample consisted of peripheral blood. The sequence was obtained from a young woman with active or convalescent COVID-19.

The CDR3 DNA follows: TGTGCCAGCAGTGCCCCGGGACAAAGCTCTGGGGCCAACGTCCTGACTTTC. This gives the protein CASSAPGQSSGANVLTF. The V and J genes are TRBV6-1 and TRBJ2-6; D is perhaps TRBD1 (6 bases). V shed 4 bases and J shed 0 bases, with 13 bases lying between them. The CDR3 covers 17 residues. The germline CDR1 and CDR2 sequences are MNHNS and SASEGT.